A single sample is the source of the 18 T cell receptor beta chains below, sequenced in a study of control samples from healthy donors and cancer patients. Measured with immunoSEQ multiplex PCR; TCRdb has only the in-frame clones, and not every one. The data contain 100,000 to 150,000 clones, 90% of them singletons. Sequences were obtained from blood. These receptors all come from a man younger than 30 in good health.

The chain combines TRBV6-1 with TRBJ2-7, with D perhaps matching TRBD1 or TRBD2 (5 bases each). This CDR3 has 13 amino acids. V lost 1 base, J lost 6 bases, and 10 bases lay in between. Looked up from germline, CDR1 is MNHNS and CDR2 is SASEGT. The CDR3 is CASSEGGSREQYF. DNA of the CDR3: TGTGCCAGCAGTGAAGGGGGGTCTCGCGAGCAGTACTTC.

V is TRBV5-1 and J is TRBJ2-3; perhaps TRBD2 as D (5 bases). CDR3 length: 19 amino acids. V shed 0 bases and J shed 2 bases, with 22 bases lying between them. Germline lookup yields CDR1 SGHRS and CDR2 YFSETQ. In DNA, the CDR3 is TGCGCCAGCAGCTTGGGAATTAATCCTAGCACGGCGGACACAGATACGCAGTATTTT. Protein: CASSLGINPSTADTDTQYF.

Only a few counts were recorded for this clone. This chain joins TRBV4-1 and TRBJ1-5; D gene ambiguous. V was pared by 0 bases and J by 8 bases, with 14 bases between. This CDR3 region has 15 residues. Germline V lookup: CDR1 MGHRA, CDR2 YSYEKL. Here the CDR3 reads CASSQDEGNWKPQHF. Here the CDR3 DNA reads TGCGCCAGCAGCCAAGATGAGGGTAATTGGAAGCCCCAGCATTTT.

The table lists this clone with a count of one. The CDR3 spells CASSIAPGQENYGYTF. CDR3 in DNA: TGTGCCAGTAGTATTGCCCCAGGACAGGAGAACTATGGCTACACCTTC. The J gene is TRBJ1-2, the V gene TRBV19; 7 bases are a match to TRBD1. CDR1 is LNHDA, CDR2 SQIVND, per germline (reference sequence). CDR3 length equals 16 residues. Trimming at V came to 3 bases and at J to 2 bases, leaving 9 bases not matched to a gene.

The chain links TRBV6-5 to TRBJ2-7; 10 nucleotides agree with TRBD1. The V and J ends lost 7 bases and 7 bases, in that order; junction bases with no gene match: 7. Germline CDR1 is MNHEY and CDR2 is SVGAGI. This CDR3 contains 13 residues. The CDR3 DNA reads TGTGCCAGCAACCCCACGGGACAGGGGGAGCAGTACGTC. As protein: CASNPTGQGEQYV.

The CDR3 DNA sequence: TGTGCCAGTAGTATAAGCGGCTCCTACAATGAGCAGTTCTTC. Translation gives CASSISGSYNEQFF. The rearrangement joins TRBV19 to TRBJ2-1, with a possible D match to TRBD2 (5 bases). Trimming pared 2 bases from V and 0 bases from J, leaving 5 bases between. The CDR3 runs to 14 residues. CDR1 and CDR2 from the germline V gene are LNHDA and SQIVND (reference sequence).

As DNA, the CDR3 is TGTGCAAGTCGCTTAGCGGTGGATTTTGGAAACACCATATATTTT. Amino acids: CASRLAVDFGNTIYF. The genes are TRBV12-2 and TRBJ1-3. TRBV12-2 is labeled a pseudogene. The CDR3 extends over 15 amino acids.

This chain joins TRBV25-1 and TRBJ1-1; maybe TRBD1 (5 bases). V was cut by 0 bases and J by 1 base, with 9 bases left in between. From germline, CDR1 is MGHDK and CDR2 SYGVNS. The CDR3 has 15 amino acids. DNA for the CDR3: TGTGCCAGCAGTGAATATCCAGGGTCGAACACTGAAGCTTTCTTT. Translating gives CASSEYPGSNTEAFF.

The chain uses TRBV5-1 and TRBJ2-5, with D perhaps TRBD1 or TRBD2 (6 bases each). Trimming shortened V by 9 bases and J by 5 bases, and 26 bases separated the two germline ends. The germline CDR1 and CDR2 sequences are SGHRS and YFSETQ. The CDR3 contains 16 residues. The CDR3 DNA is TGCGCCACCCCCAGTGCCCCGGGGGCATTAAGGGAGACCCAGTACTTC. It translates to CATPSAPGALRETQYF.

The chain carries TRBV28 and TRBJ1-5; D may be TRBD1 (5 bases). Per the germline V gene, CDR1 is MDHEN and CDR2 is SYDVKM. Deletions cut 5 bases from V and 1 base from J, with 18 bases between. This CDR3 contains 17 residues. The CDR3 sequence is CASSGTPRTVSNQPQHF. CDR3 DNA: TGTGCCAGCAGTGGGACCCCTCGGACTGTCAGCAATCAGCCCCAGCATTTT.

This clone showed up just once. The CDR3 DNA sequence: TGCGCCAGCAGCCTAGGACAGGGCACTGGAAACACCATATATTTT. Amino acids: CASSLGQGTGNTIYF. V is TRBV4-1 and J is TRBJ1-3; 8 bases map to TRBD1. This CDR3 contains 15 residues. Germline V lookup: CDR1 MGHRA, CDR2 YSYEKL. With 4 bases clipped from V and 2 bases from J, the junction kept 4 bases outside the gene matches.

This chain uses TRBV6-1 with TRBJ1-1; no clear D gene. Looked up from germline, CDR1 is MNHNS and CDR2 is SASEGT. Between the trimmed V and J ends, which lost 3 bases and 1 base, there was a span of 6 bases. The CDR3 sequence is 13 residues long. CDR3 amino acids: CASSDAGNTEAFF. The DNA for the CDR3 is TGTGCCAGCAGTGATGCCGGGAACACTGAAGCTTTCTTT.

As regards this clone: This CDR3 is also generated by other DNA sequences in the sample. V and J are TRBV9 and TRBJ1-1; D remains ambiguous. Germline CDR1 and CDR2: SGDLS and YYNGEE. The CDR3 covers 13 residues. The V end was cut by 0 bases, the J end by 4 bases, with 7 bases between. CDR3 sequence reads: CASSVGGSTEAFF. DNA of the CDR3: TGTGCCAGCAGCGTAGGAGGGAGCACTGAAGCTTTCTTT.

The V and J genes are TRBV28 and TRBJ2-5; D might be TRBD1 (5 bases). The V end was cut by 1 base, the J end by 5 bases, with 11 bases between. From germline, CDR1 is MDHEN and CDR2 SYDVKM. The CDR3 extends over 14 amino acids. The CDR3 loop reads CASSLLRGFETQYF. CDR3 sequence (DNA): TGTGCCAGCAGTTTATTAAGGGGTTTCGAGACCCAGTACTTC.

The V gene is TRBV28, the J gene TRBJ1-1; D is ambiguous. Germline V lookup: CDR1 MDHEN, CDR2 SYDVKM. The V end lost 6 bases, the J end lost 0 bases, and 14 bases lay between the germline ends. The CDR3 runs to 15 residues. The CDR3 region has the DNA TGTGCCAGCAGCCTCCGGGCCACGGTGAACACTGAAGCTTTCTTT. Its protein product is CASSLRATVNTEAFF.

V is TRBV3-1 (or the pseudogene TRBV3-2) and J is TRBJ1-5, with 7 bases fitting TRBD1. Germline lookup yields CDR1 LGHDT and CDR2 YNNKEL (reference sequence). The CDR3 has 14 residues. With V trimmed by 1 base and J by 7 bases, 4 bases remained unmatched. The DNA for the CDR3 is TGTGCCAGCAGCCAAGGTACAGGGGTACAGCCCCAGCATTTT. Translating it yields CASSQGTGVQPQHF.

This clone was counted only a few times. The rearrangement joins TRBV18 to TRBJ2-2; perhaps D is TRBD1 or TRBD2 (5 bases each). This CDR3 is built from 13 residues. CDR1 KGHSH and CDR2 LQKENI come from the germline V gene. The V gene lost 6 bases and the J gene lost 7 bases, with 12 bases spanning the gap. In DNA, the CDR3 is TGTGCCAGCTCCCTCAGGGACGTCGGGGAGCTGTTTTTT. This gives the protein CASSLRDVGELFF.

This clone was seen just once. The rearrangement links TRBV27 to TRBJ2-1; 11 bases are shared with TRBD2. V was clipped by 5 bases and J by 4 bases; unmatched bases: 7. The CDR3 has 16 residues. The germline V gene encodes CDR1 MNHEY and CDR2 SMNVEV (reference sequence). The CDR3 region is CASSLSGRATYNEQFF. The DNA of the CDR3 is TGTGCCAGCAGTCTTAGCGGGAGGGCCACGTACAATGAGCAGTTCTTC.